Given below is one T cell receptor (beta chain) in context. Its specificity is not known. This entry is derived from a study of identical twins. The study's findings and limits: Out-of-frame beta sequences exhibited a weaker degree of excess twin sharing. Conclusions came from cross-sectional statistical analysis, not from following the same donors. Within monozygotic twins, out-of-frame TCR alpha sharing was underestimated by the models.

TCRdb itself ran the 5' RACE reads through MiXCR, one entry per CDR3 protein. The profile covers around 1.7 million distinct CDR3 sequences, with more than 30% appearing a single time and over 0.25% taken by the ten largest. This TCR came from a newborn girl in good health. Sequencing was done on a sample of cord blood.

The CDR3 nucleotides are TGTGCCAGCAGCTTAGAGGGGGGCGGTCCTTGGTATGGCTACACCTTC. The encoded protein is CASSLEGGGPWYGYTF. This chain uses TRBV7-2 with TRBJ1-2; D perhaps matches TRBD1 (6 bases). The CDR3 runs 16 residues. Germline V CDR1 and CDR2: SGHTA, FQGNSA. The V and J ends lost 1 base and 5 bases respectively, with 17 bases between them.